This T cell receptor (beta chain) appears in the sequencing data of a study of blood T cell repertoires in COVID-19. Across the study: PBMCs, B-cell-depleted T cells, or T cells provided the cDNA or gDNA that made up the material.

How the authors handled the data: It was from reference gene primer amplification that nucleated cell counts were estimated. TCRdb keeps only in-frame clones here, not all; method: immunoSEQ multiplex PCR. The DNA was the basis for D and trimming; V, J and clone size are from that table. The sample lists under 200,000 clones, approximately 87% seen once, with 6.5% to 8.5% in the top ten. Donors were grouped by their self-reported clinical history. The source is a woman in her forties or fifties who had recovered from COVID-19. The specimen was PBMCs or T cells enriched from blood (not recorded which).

The CDR3 DNA sequence: TGTGCCAGCAGCCCCAACAGGGCCTTGGGCACTGAAGCTTTCTTT. Amino acids: CASSPNRALGTEAFF. The chain is built from TRBV7-9 and TRBJ1-1, with a possible D match to TRBD1 (6 bases). The V and J ends lost 5 bases and 4 bases respectively, with 17 bases between them. This CDR3 is 15 amino acids long. Germline CDR1 reads SEHNR; CDR2 reads FQNEAQ (reference sequence). Using reference TRBV7-9 and TRBJ1-1 for the parts outside the CDR3, the full variable domain is DTGVSQNPRHKITKRGQNVTFRCDPISEHNRLYWYRQTLGQGPEFLTYFQNEAQLEKSRLLSDRFSAERPKGSFSTLEIQRTEQGDSAMYLCASSPNRALGTEAFFGQGTRLTVV.